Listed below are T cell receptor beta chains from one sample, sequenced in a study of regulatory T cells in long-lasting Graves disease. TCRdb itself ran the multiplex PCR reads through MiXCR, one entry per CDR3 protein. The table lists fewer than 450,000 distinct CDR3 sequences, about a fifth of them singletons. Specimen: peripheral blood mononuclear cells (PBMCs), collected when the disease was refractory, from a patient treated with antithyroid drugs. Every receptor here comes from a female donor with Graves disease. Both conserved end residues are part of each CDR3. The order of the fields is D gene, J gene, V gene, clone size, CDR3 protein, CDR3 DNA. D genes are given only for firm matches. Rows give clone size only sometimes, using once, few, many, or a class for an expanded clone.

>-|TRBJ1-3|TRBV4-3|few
CASSQDGNTIYF
TGCGCCAGCAGCCAAGATGGAAACACCATATATTTT
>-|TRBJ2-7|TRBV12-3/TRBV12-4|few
CASSHQHSGYHEQYF
TGTGCCAGCAGCCACCAACATTCAGGGTACCACGAGCAGTACTTC
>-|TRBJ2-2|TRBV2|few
CASRETGVGGELFF
TGTGCCAGCAGGGAGACAGGAGTTGGCGGGGAGCTGTTTTTT
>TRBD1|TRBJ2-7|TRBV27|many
CASSSGTVPYEQYF
TGTGCCAGCAGTTCAGGGACAGTCCCCTACGAGCAGTACTTC
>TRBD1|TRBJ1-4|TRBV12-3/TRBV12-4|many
CASRSGQFNEKLFF
TGTGCCAGCAGATCGGGACAGTTTAATGAAAAACTGTTTTTT
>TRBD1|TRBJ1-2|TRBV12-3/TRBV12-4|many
CASTPTGEGYGYTF
TGTGCCAGCACACCGACAGGGGAAGGCTATGGCTACACCTTC
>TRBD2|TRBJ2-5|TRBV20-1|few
CSGEISGGETQYF
TGCAGTGGCGAGATTAGCGGGGGAGAGACCCAGTACTTC
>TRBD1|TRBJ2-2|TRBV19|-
CASSIPTGGTGTGELFF
TGTGCCAGTAGTATCCCAACAGGGGGCACGGGCACCGGGGAGCTGTTTTTT
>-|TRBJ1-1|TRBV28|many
CASTPSGEDTEAFF
TGTGCCAGCACCCCATCGGGTGAAGACACTGAAGCTTTCTTT
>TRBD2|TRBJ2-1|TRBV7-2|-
CASSLGPIAGGPAEQFF
TGTGCCAGCAGCTTAGGACCCATAGCGGGAGGGCCTGCTGAGCAGTTCTTC
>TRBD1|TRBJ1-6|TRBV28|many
CASSPVGPGTGGSSPLHF
TGTGCCAGCAGCCCAGTTGGGCCCGGGACAGGCGGGAGTTCACCCCTCCACTTT
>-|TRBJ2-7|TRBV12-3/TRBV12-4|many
CASSLALVTYEQYF
TGTGCCAGCAGTTTAGCCCTGGTCACCTACGAGCAGTACTTC
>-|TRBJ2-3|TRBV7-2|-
CASSFGGLADTQYF
TGTGCCAGCAGCTTTGGGGGACTCGCTGATACGCAGTATTTT
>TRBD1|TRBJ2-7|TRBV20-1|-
CSARDNSGTGTYEQYF
TGCAGTGCTAGAGATAATTCCGGGACAGGTACCTACGAGCAGTACTTC
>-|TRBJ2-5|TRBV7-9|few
CASSPSGTPLVTQYF
TGTGCCAGCAGCCCATCCGGGACACCCCTCGTGACCCAGTACTTC
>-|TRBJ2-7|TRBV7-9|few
CASSPPIEGSAREQYF
TGTGCCAGCAGCCCGCCGATAGAGGGATCGGCTCGCGAGCAGTACTTC
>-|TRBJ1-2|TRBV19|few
CASSRAWGPPQDYGYTF
TGTGCCAGTAGTAGAGCATGGGGCCCACCGCAGGACTATGGCTACACCTTC
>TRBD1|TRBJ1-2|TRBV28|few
CASSLLVAGGGYYGYTF
TGTGCCAGCAGTTTGCTTGTTGCAGGGGGCGGCTACTATGGCTACACCTTC
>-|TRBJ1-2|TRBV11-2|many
CASSLQGFRYGYTF
TGTGCCAGCAGCTTACAGGGGTTCCGCTATGGCTACACCTTC
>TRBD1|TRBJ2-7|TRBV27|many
CASRGGVYEQYF
TGTGCCAGCAGAGGGGGCGTCTACGAGCAGTACTTC
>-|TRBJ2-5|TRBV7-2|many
CASSPPAGTQETQYF
TGTGCCAGCAGCCCCCCCGCGGGGACACAAGAGACCCAGTACTTC
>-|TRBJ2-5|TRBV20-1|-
CSARAGFQETQYF
TGCAGTGCTAGGGCCGGATTTCAAGAGACCCAGTACTTC
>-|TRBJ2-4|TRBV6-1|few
CASSPDSGKNIQYF
TGTGCCAGCAGTCCGGACAGTGGCAAAAACATTCAGTACTTC
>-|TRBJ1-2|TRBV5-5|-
CTSSFGGGYTF
TGTACCAGCAGCTTCGGGGGTGGCTACACCTTC
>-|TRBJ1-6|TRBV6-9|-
CASSYGQADSPLHF
TGTGCCAGCAGTTATGGGCAGGCGGATTCACCCCTCCACTTT
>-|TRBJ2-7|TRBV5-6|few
CASSLERASHYEQYF
TGTGCCAGCAGCTTGGAACGGGCTAGTCACTACGAGCAGTACTTC
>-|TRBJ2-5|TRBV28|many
CASSLQGRRVQETQYF
TGTGCCAGCAGTTTACAAGGTCGGAGGGTTCAAGAGACCCAGTACTTC
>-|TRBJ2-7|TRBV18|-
CASSPLESIRSEQYF
TGTGCCAGCTCACCGCTCGAGTCAATTAGATCGGAGCAGTACTTC
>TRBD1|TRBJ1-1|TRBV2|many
CASSPGQGQEAFF
TGTGCCAGCAGTCCTGGACAGGGGCAAGAAGCTTTCTTT
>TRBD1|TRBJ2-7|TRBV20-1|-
CSAPDRVTSYEQYF
TGCAGTGCCCCAGACAGGGTAACCTCCTACGAGCAGTACTTC
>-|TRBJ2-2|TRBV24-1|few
CATSDRGPNTGELFF
TGTGCCACCAGTGACCGTGGGCCGAACACCGGGGAGCTGTTTTTT
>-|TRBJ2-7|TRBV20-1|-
CSARASVYEQYF
TGCAGTGCTAGGGCCTCCGTCTACGAGCAGTACTTC
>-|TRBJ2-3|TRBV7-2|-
CASSFSGSDTQYF
TGTGCCAGCAGCTTTAGCGGTTCGGATACGCAGTATTTT
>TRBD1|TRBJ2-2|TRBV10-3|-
CAISGGQSGELFF
TGTGCCATCAGTGGGGGACAGTCCGGGGAGCTGTTTTTT
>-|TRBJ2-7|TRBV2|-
CASDRGDEQYF
TGTGCCAGCGATCGAGGAGACGAGCAGTACTTC
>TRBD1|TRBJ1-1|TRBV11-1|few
CASSDRDRGHKPEAFF
TGTGCCAGCAGCGACCGGGACAGGGGTCATAAGCCTGAAGCTTTCTTT
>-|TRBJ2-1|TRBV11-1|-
CASSLALRTLDEQFF
TGTGCCAGCAGCTTAGCGCTTAGGACCTTGGATGAGCAGTTCTTC